This T cell receptor (beta chain) came from a study of T-cell reconstitution after alpha-beta-depleted transplantation in children. Study-level findings and limits: Surviving recipient cells, namely T cells and thymic progenitors, were the source of high day-60 TCRbeta diversity in some patients. Expanded clones from the graft, numbering several hundred, reportedly supplied alpha-beta T cells about two months after transplant. Newly generated T cells supplied most T-cell counts and diversity one year post-transplant.

Worth noting for this clonotype: What it binds is not known.

Germline V CDR1 and CDR2: SGHRS, YFSETQ. With 0 bases clipped from V and 4 bases from J, the junction kept 6 bases outside the gene matches. CDR3 length equals 15 residues. Construction of the TCRbeta library involved unique molecular identifiers. TCRdb reprocessed the PCR reads with MiXCR, giving one entry per CDR3 protein. Counted here are about 870,000 distinct CDR3 sequences, about 15% occurring once; the ten biggest clones make up around 5.3%. The source was PBMCs, mostly from graft donor cells, collected 360 days after TCRalphabeta/CD19-depleted stem cell transplant. This TCR was recovered from a male patient between 5 and 17 years old who had a stem cell transplant for acute lymphoblastic leukemia, so the T cells may come from the graft donor. The rearrangement uses TRBV5-1 and TRBJ2-7, with 8 nucleotides matching TRBD2. DNA of the CDR3: TGCGCCAGCAGCTTGGCCGACGGGAGGGAGTACGAGCAGTACTTC. Translating it yields CASSLADGREYEQYF.